This T cell receptor (beta chain) was obtained from a study of T cell responses to AZD1222 COVID-19 vaccine. TCRdb keeps only in-frame clones here, not all; method: immunoSEQ multiplex PCR. The table has 150,000 to 180,000 clones, less than 90% seen once. The CDR3 is made up of 16 amino acids. With V trimmed by 1 base and J by 3 bases, 6 bases remained unmatched. CDR1 is LGHDT, CDR2 YNNKEL, per germline (reference sequence). The sample here was peripheral blood, taken on day 0 of AZD1222 vaccination. This TCR was recovered from an adult in good health. The V and J genes are TRBV3-1 (or the pseudogene TRBV3-2) and TRBJ2-3, with 8 nucleotides matching TRBD2. This CDR3 reads CASSQAVSGATDTQYF. CDR3 nucleotides: TGTGCCAGCAGCCAAGCTGTTAGCGGGGCGACAGATACGCAGTATTTT.